These 17 T cell receptor beta chains originate from one sample sequenced in a study of T cell responses to AZD1222 COVID-19 vaccine (dated by TCRdb to the early 2020s). Library preparation used the immunoSEQ multiplex PCR assay. TCRdb's version of the immuneACCESS table is confined to in-frame rearrangements and falls short of the full clone set. An unresolved V gene accounts for under half of the shortfall where checked; the remainder is of unknown origin. This sample holds about 120,000 clones; roughly nine tenths were observed only once. 2.4% of the sample lies in the top ten. The intended sense of this specimen's time point label: baseline before first vaccination. Sequences were derived from peripheral blood, sampled on day 0 of AZD1222 vaccination. Receptors originate from an adult in good health.

This rearrangement joins TRBV5-6 to TRBJ1-5; TRBD1 agrees at 8 bases. Germline CDR1 SGHDT, CDR2 YYEEEE. J was trimmed by 5 bases and V by 0 bases; bases with no gene match: 7. CDR3 length equals 16 residues. The CDR3 region is CASSLGTGLRDQPQHF. The CDR3 DNA reads TGTGCCAGCAGCTTGGGGACAGGGTTAAGAGATCAGCCCCAGCATTTT.

CDR3 nucleotides: TGCAGCGTTGAAGGTCTCATGAACACTGAAGCTTTCTTT. Amino acids: CSVEGLMNTEAFF. The chain carries TRBV29-1 and TRBJ1-1, with D hard to call. Per the germline V gene, CDR1 is SQVTM and CDR2 is ANQGSEA. The V gene lost 1 base and the J gene lost 0 bases, with 6 bases spanning the gap. The CDR3 is made up of 13 amino acids.

The rearrangement links TRBV9 to TRBJ2-2; 9 bases fit TRBD1. V lost 0 bases and J lost 4; bases outside the gene matches: 1. From germline, CDR1 is SGDLS and CDR2 YYNGEE. This CDR3 comprises 15 residues. The CDR3 DNA follows: TGTGCCAGCAGCGTAGACAGGGGGCTCACCGGGGAGCTGTTTTTT. Translating it yields CASSVDRGLTGELFF.

The gene calls are TRBV5-1 and TRBJ1-1; D gene uncertain. V lost 3 bases and J 0 bases, leaving 6 bases between the germline ends. From germline, CDR1 is SGHRS and CDR2 YFSETQ. The CDR3 is made up of 13 amino acids. DNA for the CDR3: TGCGCCAGCAGCTCCGGACTGAACACTGAAGCTTTCTTT. It codes for CASSSGLNTEAFF.

The rearrangement links TRBV10-3 to TRBJ2-5; 10 bases align to TRBD1. Unmatched junction bases numbered 6, after V lost 6 bases and J lost 5 bases. This CDR3 spans 14 amino acids. CDR1 is ENHRY and CDR2 is SYGVKD in the germline V gene. The CDR3 here is CAIRTGTGVETQYF. In DNA form, the CDR3 reads TGTGCCATCAGAACCGGGACAGGGGTTGAGACCCAGTACTTC.

In its sample, this clone was seen once. The J gene is TRBJ2-2, the V gene TRBV5-1, with 8 nucleotides matching TRBD2. This CDR3 contains 13 residues. In germline, CDR1 is SGHRS, CDR2 YFSETQ. The V segment lost 4 bases and the J segment 6 bases; nucleotides outside the gene matches: 2. The CDR3 DNA reads TGCGCCAGCAGCCCGCGGGAGGCCGGGGAGCTGTTTTTT. Amino acids: CASSPREAGELFF.

The sample holds a few counts of this clone. The rearrangement links TRBV25-1 to TRBJ1-5, with D hard to call. In germline, CDR1 is MGHDK, CDR2 SYGVNS. V was cut by 1 base and J by 0 bases, with 7 bases left in between. This CDR3 region has 15 residues. The CDR3 nucleotides are TGTGCCAGCAGTGAATGGTCAGATAGCAATCAGCCCCAGCATTTT. Translating gives CASSEWSDSNQPQHF.

V and J are TRBV24-1 and TRBJ2-1; D is ambiguous. This CDR3 region has 14 residues. V lost 4 bases and J lost 6, with 12 bases in between. Germline values: CDR1 KGHDR, CDR2 SFDVKD. The CDR3 is CATSDPDSLNEQFF. The CDR3, as DNA: TGTGCCACCAGTGACCCCGACTCTCTCAATGAGCAGTTCTTC.

V is TRBV5-1 and J is TRBJ2-7, with 9 positions matching TRBD2. J lost 5 bases, V lost 0 bases, and 9 bases had no gene match. CDR1 SGHRS and CDR2 YFSETQ come from the germline V gene. The CDR3 is 16 amino acids. DNA of the CDR3: TGCGCCAGCAGCTTGGTTGGGGCGGGAGGGGTCAACGAGCAGTACTTC. This encodes CASSLVGAGGVNEQYF.

J is TRBJ2-7 and V is TRBV7-3; 11 bases match TRBD2. Germline V gene sequence: CDR1 SGHTA, CDR2 FQGTGA. This CDR3 has 14 residues. Trimming cost V 5 bases and J 7 bases; bases outside gene matches: 7. CDR3 nucleotides: TGTGCCAGCAGCCTTAGCGGGAGGGCCGGGGAGCAGTACTTC. Translated, it gives CASSLSGRAGEQYF.

Comments on this clone: Other DNA sequences from this sample encode an identical CDR3 as well. The gene calls are TRBV3-1 (or the pseudogene TRBV3-2) and TRBJ1-3, with D unclear. The CDR3 runs 15 residues. Germline V gene lookup returns CDR1 LGHDT and CDR2 YNNKEL (reference sequence). V was clipped by 4 bases and J by 2 bases, with 12 bases between them. DNA for the CDR3: TGTGCCAGCAGCCCCCCGGGAGGGACTGGAAACACCATATATTTT. This gives the protein CASSPPGGTGNTIYF.

V and J are TRBV2 and TRBJ2-5, with D possibly being TRBD2 (6 bases). The CDR3 spans 14 residues. The V gene lost 5 bases and the J gene lost 5 bases, with 15 bases spanning the gap. Per the germline V gene, CDR1 is SNHLY and CDR2 is FYNNEI. The CDR3 sequence: CASSPGLVGETQYF. The CDR3 DNA reads TGTGCCAGCAGTCCGGGACTCGTCGGGGAGACCCAGTACTTC.

This chain joins TRBV5-1 and TRBJ2-7; TRBD1 might be the D (6 bases). This CDR3 is built from 14 residues. V shed 2 bases and J shed 3 bases, with 12 bases lying between them. Germline lookup yields CDR1 SGHRS and CDR2 YFSETQ. CDR3 region: CASSLLTGNYEQYF. DNA for the CDR3: TGCGCCAGCAGCTTACTTACAGGGAACTACGAGCAGTACTTC.

This chain links TRBV28 with TRBJ1-2; possible D gene TRBD1, 6 bases. Germline V gives CDR1 MDHEN, CDR2 SYDVKM. The ends were cut back, 5 bases at V and 7 bases at J, with 17 bases in the middle. The CDR3 sequence is 14 residues long. The CDR3 nucleotides are TGTGCCAGCAGTGACTCCTGGAGGGGGGGTGGCTACACCTTC. It yields the protein CASSDSWRGGGYTF.

This chain links TRBV18 with TRBJ2-2; tentative D call: TRBD2 (5 bases). The V end lost 3 bases, the J end lost 2 bases, and 10 bases lay between the germline ends. The germline gives CDR1 KGHSH, CDR2 LQKENI. There are 15 residues in the CDR3. The CDR3 loop is CASSPLRVNTGELFF. CDR3 DNA sequence: TGTGCCAGCTCACCCCTGCGGGTAAACACCGGGGAGCTGTTTTTT.

The chain joins TRBV7-8 to TRBJ2-7; 10 bases agree with TRBD1. Losses at the gene ends were 0 bases for V and 3 bases for J; bases not matched to a gene: 2. CDR3 length equals 15 residues. Germline V gene sequence: CDR1 SGHVS, CDR2 FQNEAQ. The CDR3: CASSLADRGIYEQYF. The CDR3 region has the DNA TGTGCCAGCAGCTTAGCGGACAGGGGGATCTACGAGCAGTACTTC.

The chain couples TRBV28 to TRBJ1-5, with D uncertain. Germline V gene data show CDR1 as MDHEN and CDR2 as SYDVKM. The V gene lost 9 bases and the J gene lost 1 base, with 10 bases spanning the gap. The CDR3 spans 13 residues. The CDR3 here is CASYEASNQPQHF. Here the CDR3 DNA reads TGTGCCAGTTACGAGGCGAGCAATCAGCCCCAGCATTTT.